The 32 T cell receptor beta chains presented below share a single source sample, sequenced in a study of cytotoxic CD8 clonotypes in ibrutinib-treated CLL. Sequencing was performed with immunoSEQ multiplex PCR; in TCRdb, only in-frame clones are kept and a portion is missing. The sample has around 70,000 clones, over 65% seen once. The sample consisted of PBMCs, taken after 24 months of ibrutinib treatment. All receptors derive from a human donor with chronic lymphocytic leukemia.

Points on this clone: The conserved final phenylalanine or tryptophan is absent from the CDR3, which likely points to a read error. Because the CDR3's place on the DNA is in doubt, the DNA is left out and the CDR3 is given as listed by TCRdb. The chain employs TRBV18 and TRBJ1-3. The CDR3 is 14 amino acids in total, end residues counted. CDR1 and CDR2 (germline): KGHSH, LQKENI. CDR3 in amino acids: CASSPDAGIPSIRS.

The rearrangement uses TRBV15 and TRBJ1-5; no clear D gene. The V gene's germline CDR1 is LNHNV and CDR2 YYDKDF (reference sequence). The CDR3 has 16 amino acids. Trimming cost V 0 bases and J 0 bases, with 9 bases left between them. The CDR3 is CATSRDPDHSNQPQHF. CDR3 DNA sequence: TGTGCCACCAGCAGAGATCCCGACCATAGCAATCAGCCCCAGCATTTT.

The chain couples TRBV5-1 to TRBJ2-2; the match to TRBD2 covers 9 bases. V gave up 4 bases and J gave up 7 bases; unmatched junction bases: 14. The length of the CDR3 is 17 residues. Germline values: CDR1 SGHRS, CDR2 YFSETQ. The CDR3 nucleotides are TGCGCCAGCAGCCGCGGCGGACTAGCGCTTGGGGTCGGGGAGCTGTTTTTT. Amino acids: CASSRGGLALGVGELFF. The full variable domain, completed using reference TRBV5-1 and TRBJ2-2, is KAGVTQTPRYLIKTRGQQVTLSCSPISGHRSVSWYQQTPGQGLQFLFEYFSETQRNKGNFPGRFSGRQFSNSRSEMNVSTLELGDSALYLCASSRGGLALGVGELFFGEGSRLTVL.

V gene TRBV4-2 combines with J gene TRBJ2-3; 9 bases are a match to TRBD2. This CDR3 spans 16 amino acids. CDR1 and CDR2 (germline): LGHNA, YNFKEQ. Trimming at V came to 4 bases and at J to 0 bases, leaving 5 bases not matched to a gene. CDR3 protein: CASSRRLAESTDTQYF. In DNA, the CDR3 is TGTGCCAGCAGCCGGAGACTAGCGGAAAGCACAGATACGCAGTATTTT.

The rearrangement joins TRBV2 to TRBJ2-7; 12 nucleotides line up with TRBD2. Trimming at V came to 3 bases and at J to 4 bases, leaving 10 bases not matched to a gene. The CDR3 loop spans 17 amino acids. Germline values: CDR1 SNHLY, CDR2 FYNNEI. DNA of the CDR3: TGTGCCAGCAGTGAGGCCCGGAGGACTAGCGGGGCATACGAGCAGTACTTC. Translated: CASSEARRTSGAYEQYF.

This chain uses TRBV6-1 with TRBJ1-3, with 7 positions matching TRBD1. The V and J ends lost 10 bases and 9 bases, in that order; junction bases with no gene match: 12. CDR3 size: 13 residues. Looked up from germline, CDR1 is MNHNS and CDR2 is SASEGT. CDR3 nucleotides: TGTGCCACCTGGACAGGACCTGGGGGCACCATATATTTT. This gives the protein CATWTGPGGTIYF.

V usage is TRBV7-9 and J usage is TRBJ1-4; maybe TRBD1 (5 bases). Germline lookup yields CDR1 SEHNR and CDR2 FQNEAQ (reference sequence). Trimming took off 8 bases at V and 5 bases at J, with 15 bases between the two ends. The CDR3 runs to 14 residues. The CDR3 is CASGGEGSNEKLFF. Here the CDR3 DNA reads TGTGCCAGCGGAGGTGAGGGGTCGAATGAAAAACTGTTTTTT. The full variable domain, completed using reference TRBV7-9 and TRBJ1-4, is DTGVSQNPRHKITKRGQNVTFRCDPISEHNRLYWYRQTLGQGPEFLTYFQNEAQLEKSRLLSDRFSAERPKGSFSTLEIQRTEQGDSAMYLCASGGEGSNEKLFFGSGTQLSVL.

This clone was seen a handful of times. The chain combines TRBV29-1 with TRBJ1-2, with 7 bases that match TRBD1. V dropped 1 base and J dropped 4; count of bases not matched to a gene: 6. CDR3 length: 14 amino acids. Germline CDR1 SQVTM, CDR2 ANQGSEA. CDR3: CSVEARGQFYGYTF. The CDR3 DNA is TGCAGCGTTGAAGCAAGGGGACAGTTCTATGGCTACACCTTC. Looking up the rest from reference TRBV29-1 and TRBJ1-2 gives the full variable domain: SAVISQKPSRDICQRGTSLTIQCQVDSQVTMMFWYRQQPGQSLTLIATANQGSEATYESGFVIDKFPISRPNLTFSTLTVSNMSPEDSSIYLCSVEARGQFYGYTFGSGTRLTVV.

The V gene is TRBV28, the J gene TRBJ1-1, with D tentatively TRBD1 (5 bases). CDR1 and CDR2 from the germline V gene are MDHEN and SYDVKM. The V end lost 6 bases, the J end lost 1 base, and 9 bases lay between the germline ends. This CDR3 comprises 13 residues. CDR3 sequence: CASRGQGNTEAFF. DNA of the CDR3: TGTGCCAGCAGGGGCCAGGGGAACACTGAAGCTTTCTTT.

In nucleotides, the CDR3 is TGTGCCAGCAGCTTGGATACTAACTATGGCTACACCTTC. Amino acids: CASSLDTNYGYTF. This chain links TRBV11-1 with TRBJ1-2, with no clear D. Germline-derived CDR1 and CDR2 are SGHAT and FQDESV (reference sequence). The CDR3 contains 13 residues. The V gene lost 3 bases and the J gene lost 0 bases, with 5 bases spanning the gap.

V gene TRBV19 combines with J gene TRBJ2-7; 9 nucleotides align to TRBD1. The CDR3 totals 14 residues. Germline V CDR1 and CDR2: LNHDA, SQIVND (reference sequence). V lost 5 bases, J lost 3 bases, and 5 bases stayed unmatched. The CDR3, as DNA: TGTGCCAGTAGTTCCAGGACAGGGGACTACGAGCAGTACTTC. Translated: CASSSRTGDYEQYF.

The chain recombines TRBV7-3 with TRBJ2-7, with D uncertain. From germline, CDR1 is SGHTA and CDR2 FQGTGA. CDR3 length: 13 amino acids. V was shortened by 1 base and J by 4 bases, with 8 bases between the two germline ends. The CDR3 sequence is CASSLSLGYEQYF. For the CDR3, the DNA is TGTGCCAGCAGCTTAAGCCTCGGGTACGAGCAGTACTTC.

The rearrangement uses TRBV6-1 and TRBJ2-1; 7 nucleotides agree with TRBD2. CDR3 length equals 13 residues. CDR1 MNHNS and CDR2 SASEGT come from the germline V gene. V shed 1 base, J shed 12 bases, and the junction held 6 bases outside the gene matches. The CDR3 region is CASSEGATSWQFF. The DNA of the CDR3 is TGTGCCAGCAGTGAAGGAGCGACTAGCTGGCAGTTCTTC.

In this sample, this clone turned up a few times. CDR3 loop: CASSQERDRVYNEQFF. CDR3 DNA: TGCGCCAGCAGCCAAGAAAGGGACAGAGTATACAATGAGCAGTTCTTC. V usage is TRBV4-1 and J usage is TRBJ2-1; TRBD1 agrees at 7 bases. The CDR3 is 16 amino acids. Trimming at V came to 0 bases and at J to 4 bases, leaving 6 bases not matched to a gene. Germline lookup yields CDR1 MGHRA and CDR2 YSYEKL.

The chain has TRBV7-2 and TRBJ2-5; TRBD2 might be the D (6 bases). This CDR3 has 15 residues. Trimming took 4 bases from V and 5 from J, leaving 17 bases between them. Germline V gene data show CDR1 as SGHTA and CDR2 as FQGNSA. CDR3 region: CASSWRGGSGETQYF. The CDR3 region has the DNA TGTGCCAGCAGCTGGAGGGGAGGTTCTGGGGAGACCCAGTACTTC.

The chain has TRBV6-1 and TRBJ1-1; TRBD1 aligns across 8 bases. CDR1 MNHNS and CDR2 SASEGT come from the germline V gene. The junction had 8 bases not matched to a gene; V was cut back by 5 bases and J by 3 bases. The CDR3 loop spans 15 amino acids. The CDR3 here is CASSQDRAGDTEAFF. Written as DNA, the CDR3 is TGTGCCAGCAGTCAGGACAGGGCAGGGGACACTGAAGCTTTCTTT.

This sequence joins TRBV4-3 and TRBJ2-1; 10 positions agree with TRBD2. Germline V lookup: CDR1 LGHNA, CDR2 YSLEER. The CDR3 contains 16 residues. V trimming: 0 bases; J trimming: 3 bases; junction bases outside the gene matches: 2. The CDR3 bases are TGCGCCAGCAGCCAAGAACTAGCGGGGAGCTACAATGAGCAGTTCTTC. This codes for CASSQELAGSYNEQFF.

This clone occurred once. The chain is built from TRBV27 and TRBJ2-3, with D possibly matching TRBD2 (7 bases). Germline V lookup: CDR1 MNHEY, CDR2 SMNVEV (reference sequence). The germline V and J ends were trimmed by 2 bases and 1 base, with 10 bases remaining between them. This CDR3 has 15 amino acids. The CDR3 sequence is CASSLGGAGTDTQYF. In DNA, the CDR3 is TGTGCCAGCAGTTTAGGGGGGGCTGGCACAGATACGCAGTATTTT.

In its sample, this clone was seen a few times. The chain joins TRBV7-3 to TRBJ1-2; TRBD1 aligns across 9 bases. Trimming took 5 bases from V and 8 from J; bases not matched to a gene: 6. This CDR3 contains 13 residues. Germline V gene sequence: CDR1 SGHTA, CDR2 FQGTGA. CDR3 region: CASSPTGGLGYTF. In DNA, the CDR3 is TGTGCCAGCAGCCCGACAGGGGGATTGGGCTACACCTTC. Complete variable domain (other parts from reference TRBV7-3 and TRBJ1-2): GAGVSQTPSNKVTEKGKYVELRCDPISGHTALYWYRQSLGQGPEFLIYFQGTGAADDSGLPNDRFFAVRPEGSVSTLKIQRTERGDSAVYLCASSPTGGLGYTFGSGTRLTVV.

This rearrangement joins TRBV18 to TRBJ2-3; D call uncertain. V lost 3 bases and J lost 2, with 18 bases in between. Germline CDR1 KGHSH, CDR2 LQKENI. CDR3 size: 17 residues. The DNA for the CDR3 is TGTGCCAGCTCACCCCTCGCTAGACAAAGGAACACAGATACGCAGTATTTT. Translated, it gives CASSPLARQRNTDTQYF. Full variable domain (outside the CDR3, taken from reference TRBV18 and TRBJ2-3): NAGVMQNPRHLVRRRGQEARLRCSPMKGHSHVYWYRQLPEEGLKFMVYLQKENIIDESGMPKERFSAEFPKEGPSILRIQQVVRGDSAAYFCASSPLARQRNTDTQYFGPGTRLTVL.

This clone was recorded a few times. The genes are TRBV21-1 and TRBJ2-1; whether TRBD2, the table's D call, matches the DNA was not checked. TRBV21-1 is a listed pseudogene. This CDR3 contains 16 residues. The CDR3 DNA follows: TGTGCCAGCAGCCCCTCCCCAGCGGGAGCCCACAATGAGCAGTTCTTC. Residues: CASSPSPAGAHNEQFF.

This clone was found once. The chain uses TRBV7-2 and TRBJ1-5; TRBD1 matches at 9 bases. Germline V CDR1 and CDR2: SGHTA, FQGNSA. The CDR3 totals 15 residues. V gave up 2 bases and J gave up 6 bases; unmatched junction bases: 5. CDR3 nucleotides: TGTGCCAGCAGCTTATACAGGGGGCCGGTTCAGCCCCAGCATTTT. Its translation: CASSLYRGPVQPQHF. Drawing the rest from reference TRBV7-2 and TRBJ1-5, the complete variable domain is GAGVSQSPSNKVTEKGKDVELRCDPISGHTALYWYRQSLGQGLEFLIYFQGNSAPDKSGLPSDRFSAERTGGSVSTLTIQRTQQEDSAVYLCASSLYRGPVQPQHFGDGTRLSIL.

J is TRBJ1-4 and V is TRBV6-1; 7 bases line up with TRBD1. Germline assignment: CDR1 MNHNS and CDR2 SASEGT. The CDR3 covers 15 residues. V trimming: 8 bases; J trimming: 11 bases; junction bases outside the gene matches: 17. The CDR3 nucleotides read TGTGCCAGCCTGTACGGGAGACAGGGACTGAAGAAACTGTTTTTT. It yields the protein CASLYGRQGLKKLFF.

CDR3 DNA sequence: TGTGCCAGCAGTGTGACAGCGCCATATTACACTGAAGCTTTCTTT. It encodes CASSVTAPYYTEAFF. This chain joins TRBV27 and TRBJ1-1, with D perhaps matching TRBD1 (5 bases). This CDR3 is 15 amino acids long. V was clipped by 5 bases and J by 3 bases, with 16 bases between them. From germline, CDR1 is MNHEY and CDR2 SMNVEV (reference sequence).

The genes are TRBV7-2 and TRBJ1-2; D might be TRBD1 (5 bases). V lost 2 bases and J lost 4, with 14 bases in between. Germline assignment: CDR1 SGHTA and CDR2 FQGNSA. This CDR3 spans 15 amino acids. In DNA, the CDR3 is TGTGCCAGCAGCTTAAAGTCAGGGATCGTCTATGGCTACACCTTC. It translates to CASSLKSGIVYGYTF.

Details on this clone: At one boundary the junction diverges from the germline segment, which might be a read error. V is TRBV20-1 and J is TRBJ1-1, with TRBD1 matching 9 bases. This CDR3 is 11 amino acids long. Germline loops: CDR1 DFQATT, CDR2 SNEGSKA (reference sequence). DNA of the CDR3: TGTAAGGGACAGGGGAACACTGAAGCTTTCTTT. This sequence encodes CKGQGNTEAFF.

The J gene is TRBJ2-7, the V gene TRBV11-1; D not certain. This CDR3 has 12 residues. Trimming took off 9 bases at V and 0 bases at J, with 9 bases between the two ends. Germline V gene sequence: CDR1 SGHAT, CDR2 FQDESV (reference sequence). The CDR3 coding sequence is TGTGCCAGTGCAACTTCCTCCTACGAGCAGTACTTC. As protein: CASATSSYEQYF.

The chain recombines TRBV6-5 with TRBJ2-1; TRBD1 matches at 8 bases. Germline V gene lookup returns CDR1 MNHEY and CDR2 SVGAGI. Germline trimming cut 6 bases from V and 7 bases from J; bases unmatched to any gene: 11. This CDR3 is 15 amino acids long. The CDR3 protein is CASSSGQGESNEQFF. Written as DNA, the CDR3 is TGTGCCAGCAGCTCCGGACAGGGAGAATCGAATGAGCAGTTCTTC.

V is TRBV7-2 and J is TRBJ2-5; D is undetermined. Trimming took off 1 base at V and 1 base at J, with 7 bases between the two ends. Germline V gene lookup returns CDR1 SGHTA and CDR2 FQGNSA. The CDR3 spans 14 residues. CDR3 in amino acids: CASSLVSAQETQYF. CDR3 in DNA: TGTGCCAGCAGCTTAGTGAGCGCCCAAGAGACCCAGTACTTC.

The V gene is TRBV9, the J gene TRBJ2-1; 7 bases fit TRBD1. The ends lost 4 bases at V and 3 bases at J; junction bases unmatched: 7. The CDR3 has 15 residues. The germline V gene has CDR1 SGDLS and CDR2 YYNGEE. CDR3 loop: CASSYTGQLYNEQFF. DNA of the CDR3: TGTGCCAGCAGCTACACGGGACAGCTCTACAATGAGCAGTTCTTC.

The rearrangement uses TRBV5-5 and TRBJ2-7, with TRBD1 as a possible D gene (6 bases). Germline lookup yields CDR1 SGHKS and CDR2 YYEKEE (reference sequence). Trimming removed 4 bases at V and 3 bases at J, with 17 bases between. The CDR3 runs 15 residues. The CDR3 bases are TGTGCCAGCAGCCCCGAACAGGGTAGGTACTACGAGCAGTACTTC. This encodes CASSPEQGRYYEQYF.

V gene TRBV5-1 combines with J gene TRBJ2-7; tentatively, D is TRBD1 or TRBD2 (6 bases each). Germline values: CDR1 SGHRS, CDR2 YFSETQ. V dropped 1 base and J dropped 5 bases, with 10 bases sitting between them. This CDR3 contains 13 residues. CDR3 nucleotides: TGCGCCAGCAGCTTGTCAGGGGAGGACGAGCAGTACTTC. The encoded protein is CASSLSGEDEQYF.